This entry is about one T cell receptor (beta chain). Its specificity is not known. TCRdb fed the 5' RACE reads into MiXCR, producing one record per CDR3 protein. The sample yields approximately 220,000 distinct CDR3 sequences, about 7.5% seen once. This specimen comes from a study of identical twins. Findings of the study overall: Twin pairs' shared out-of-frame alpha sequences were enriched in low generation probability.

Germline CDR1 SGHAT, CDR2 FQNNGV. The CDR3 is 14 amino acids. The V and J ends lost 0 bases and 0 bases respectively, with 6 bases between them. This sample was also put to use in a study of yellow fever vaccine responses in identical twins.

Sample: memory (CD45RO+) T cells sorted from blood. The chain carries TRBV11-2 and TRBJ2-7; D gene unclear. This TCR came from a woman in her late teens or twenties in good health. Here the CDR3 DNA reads TGTGCCAGCAGCTTAGATCGAGTCTCCTACGAGCAGTACTTC. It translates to CASSLDRVSYEQYF.